This T cell receptor (beta chain) was documented in a study of blood T cell repertoires in COVID-19. At the level of the study: PBMCs, B-cell-depleted T cells, or T cells were the source of the cDNA or gDNA that made up the material.

In this sample, this clone turned up once. Those enrolled, adults aged roughly 18 to 100 years, came from about 24 US areas. The J segment lost 3 bases and the V segment lost 1 base, leaving 6 bases of the junction unmatched. This CDR3 comprises 16 residues. From germline, CDR1 is SGHAT and CDR2 FQNNGV. TCRdb keeps only in-frame clones here, not all; method: immunoSEQ multiplex PCR. The table shows a few hundred thousand clones, with approximately 85% occurring only once. The sequenced sample consisted of PBMCs or T cells enriched from blood (not recorded which). The receptor's source is a man aged 25-45 years who had recovered from COVID-19. This rearrangement joins TRBV11-2 to TRBJ2-7, with TRBD1 identical over 10 bases. In DNA, the CDR3 is TGTGCCAGCAGCTTAGTCCCCCGGGACAGGGGCTACGAGCAGTACTTC. It specifies CASSLVPRDRGYEQYF.